A single T cell receptor beta chain is shown here with its context. Its cognate antigen is unknown. This entry is derived from a study of cytomegalovirus exposure and HLA in healthy donors. Both 60 Vbeta primers and 13 Jbeta primers went into the PCR. Repertoires were generated with immunoSEQ multiplex PCR, while TCRdb's copy carries only in-frame clones and drops some. The sample includes 130,000 to 150,000 clones, 70% to 75% seen only once; the top ten take around 1.4%. Study-level points and caveats: Trimming of TCR beta V- and J-genes showed a link, identified in a later analysis, to a missense DCLRE1C variant. Earlier analysis yielded a pattern in which most TCR beta V segments were productive about 90% or about 30% of the time.

Sequencing input: PBMCs. This TCR derives from a woman aged 40 to 50 in good health and CMV-seronegative.

The CDR3 DNA reads TGTGCCAGCAGCCAAGCTGACGCCCCCCAAGCCCGGGACACTGAAGCTTTCTTT. Its protein product is CASSQADAPQARDTEAFF. The chain recombines TRBV4-2 with TRBJ1-1; D is ambiguous. The V and J ends lost 1 base and 3 bases respectively, with 21 bases between them. Germline CDR1 reads LGHNA; CDR2 reads YNFKEQ. There are 18 residues in the CDR3.